The 16 T cell receptor beta chains given below trace back to one sample, sequenced in a study of early T cells in non-severe SARS-CoV-2 infection. TCRdb processed the 5' RACE reads anew with MiXCR; each CDR3 protein has one entry. The sample consists of about 77,000 distinct CDR3 sequences, roughly 16% of them appearing once. Sequenced sample: whole blood. The receptors come from an adult who was a healthcare worker with PCR-confirmed SARS-CoV-2 infection or an uninfected control (not recorded which).

This chain uses TRBV12-3 or TRBV12-4 with TRBJ2-7; 9 nucleotides align to TRBD1. Trimming took 9 bases from V and 2 from J; bases not matched to a gene: 8. The CDR3 has 14 amino acids. CDR3 in amino acids: CASGTGLYTYEQYF. The DNA of the CDR3 is TGTGCCAGTGGGACAGGGCTGTACACCTACGAGCAGTACTTC.

This clonotype was recorded a few times. The chain has TRBV24-1 and TRBJ2-1; TRBD1 aligns across 7 bases. The CDR3 sequence is 21 residues long. V shed 4 bases, J shed 4 bases, and the junction held 24 bases outside the gene matches. The V gene's germline CDR1 is KGHDR and CDR2 SFDVKD. Here the CDR3 reads CATSDRPGTATRGKPYNEQFF. CDR3 nucleotides: TGTGCCACCAGTGACCGACCCGGGACAGCAACTAGGGGAAAACCTTACAATGAGCAGTTCTTC.

This clonotype was counted only a few times. The V call is TRBV27, the J call TRBJ2-7; a weak D match, TRBD2 (5 bases). This CDR3 is 14 amino acids long. Per germline, CDR1 MNHEY and CDR2 SMNVEV (reference sequence). Trimming removed 5 bases at V and 2 bases at J, with 13 bases between. The CDR3 DNA sequence: TGTGCCAGCAGTGTTGTCCCGAGGGCCTACGAGCAGTACTTC. It codes for CASSVVPRAYEQYF.

This chain uses TRBV19 with TRBJ1-5, with D uncertain. V shed 3 bases and J shed 6 bases, with 9 bases lying between them. CDR1 and CDR2 (germline): LNHDA, SQIVND (reference sequence). The CDR3 runs 13 residues. The CDR3 sequence is CASSIPPGQPQHF. In nucleotides, the CDR3 is TGTGCCAGTAGTATCCCCCCGGGTCAGCCCCAGCATTTT.

This clonotype was counted many times. The J gene is TRBJ1-5, the V gene TRBV7-6; 8 nucleotides match TRBD1. In germline, CDR1 is SGHVS, CDR2 FNYEAQ. Germline trimming cut 0 bases from V and 5 bases from J; bases unmatched to any gene: 6. CDR3 length equals 16 residues. CDR3 DNA: TGTGCCAGCAGCTTAGCCCCAGGGGGCGGCGATCAGCCCCAGCATTTT. Translation gives CASSLAPGGGDQPQHF.

This clonotype was counted ten times or more. V is TRBV5-4 and J is TRBJ2-1; 7 positions agree with TRBD1. The CDR3 has 18 residues. J lost 6 bases, V lost 4 bases, and 19 bases had no gene match. Germline CDR1 reads SGHNT; CDR2 reads YYREEE (reference sequence). The chain's CDR3 is CASSRFVGRTGAGNEQFF. In DNA form, the CDR3 reads TGTGCCAGCAGCCGGTTCGTGGGGCGAACAGGGGCGGGCAATGAGCAGTTCTTC.

The V call is TRBV2, the J call TRBJ2-1; TRBD2 is a possible D gene (6 bases). Germline V gene sequence: CDR1 SNHLY, CDR2 FYNNEI. The V end was cut by 8 bases, the J end by 3 bases, with 23 bases between. This CDR3 is built from 17 residues. CDR3 amino acids: CASYPWTSRGIYNEQFF. Written as DNA, the CDR3 is TGTGCCAGCTATCCCTGGACGTCCCGGGGGATCTACAATGAGCAGTTCTTC.

The chain is built from TRBV18 and TRBJ2-1; 8 nucleotides match TRBD1. This CDR3 comprises 16 residues. Germline CDR1 reads KGHSH; CDR2 reads LQKENI. With 2 bases clipped from V and 0 bases from J, the junction kept 3 bases outside the gene matches. The CDR3 reads CASSPGDRGSYNEQFF. CDR3 DNA sequence: TGTGCCAGCTCACCAGGTGACAGGGGCTCCTACAATGAGCAGTTCTTC.

V gene TRBV7-9 combines with J gene TRBJ2-5; 10 bases agree with TRBD1. This CDR3 contains 16 residues. Trimming cost V 5 bases and J 5 bases; bases outside gene matches: 11. Per germline, CDR1 SEHNR and CDR2 FQNEAQ (reference sequence). In DNA, the CDR3 is TGTGCCAGCAGCAGTGCCCGGGACAGGGGCAAGGAGACCCAGTACTTC. The encoded protein is CASSSARDRGKETQYF.

The CDR3 sequence is CSARDPVHNTEAFF. Written as DNA, the CDR3 is TGCAGTGCTAGAGACCCGGTACATAACACTGAAGCTTTCTTT. This chain uses TRBV20-1 with TRBJ1-1; D is unresolved. Deletions cut 0 bases from V and 2 bases from J, with 10 bases between. The CDR3 totals 14 residues. Germline-derived CDR1 and CDR2 are DFQATT and SNEGSKA (reference sequence).

In its sample, this clonotype was seen a few times. V usage is TRBV5-1 and J usage is TRBJ2-3; D may be TRBD1 or TRBD2 (5 bases each). Germline CDR1 SGHRS, CDR2 YFSETQ. V gave up 3 bases and J gave up 1 base, with 21 bases separating them. This CDR3 contains 18 residues. The CDR3 bases are TGCGCCAGCAGCTCGATTAGCGCGGAGTTAGGGGGCACAGATACGCAGTATTTT. This encodes CASSSISAELGGTDTQYF.

This clonotype appeared a few times. The chain uses TRBV5-1 and TRBJ2-1; D is perhaps TRBD2 (6 bases). The CDR3 is 16 residues long. Germline V gene sequence: CDR1 SGHRS, CDR2 YFSETQ. V was shortened by 4 bases and J by 2 bases, with 16 bases between the two germline ends. CDR3: CASSLYSSGPYNEQFF. The CDR3 DNA sequence: TGCGCCAGCAGCCTCTATTCCAGCGGGCCCTACAATGAGCAGTTCTTC.

J is TRBJ1-5 and V is TRBV19; tentatively, D is TRBD1 (5 bases). The V gene's germline CDR1 is LNHDA and CDR2 SQIVND (reference sequence). This CDR3 has 12 residues. With 9 bases removed from V and 0 bases from J, the gap between germline ends came to 6 bases. The CDR3 DNA reads TGTGCCAGCAGGGCTAGCAATCAGCCCCAGCATTTT. Translated, it gives CASRASNQPQHF.

This clonotype was detected only once. This chain links TRBV12-3 or TRBV12-4 with TRBJ1-1; D unresolved. CDR3 length: 15 amino acids. Trimming cost V 7 bases and J 0 bases, with 15 bases left between them. CDR3 DNA sequence: TGTGCCAGCATTTATGTACCGGGCATGAACACTGAAGCTTTCTTT. It encodes CASIYVPGMNTEAFF.

This clonotype has just a few counts. The chain recombines TRBV5-1 with TRBJ1-5, with D uncertain. Germline assignment: CDR1 SGHRS and CDR2 YFSETQ. V was shortened by 5 bases and J by 0 bases, with 12 bases between the two germline ends. The CDR3 runs 15 residues. The CDR3 protein is CASSPDGDSNQPQHF. The CDR3 DNA follows: TGCGCCAGCAGTCCGGACGGAGATAGCAATCAGCCCCAGCATTTT.

Many counts were recorded for this clonotype. The J gene is TRBJ2-4, the V gene TRBV11-2; tentative D call: TRBD2 (6 bases). The CDR3 sequence is 19 residues long. Germline lookup yields CDR1 SGHAT and CDR2 FQNNGV. The CDR3 DNA reads TGTGCTACCCTAATCGCGGGACCCGAGATGGCCCTAGCCAAAAACATTCAGTACTTC. Translating it yields CATLIAGPEMALAKNIQYF. Looking up the rest from reference TRBV11-2 and TRBJ2-4 gives the full variable domain: EAGVAQSPRYKIIEKRQSVAFWCNPISGHATLYWYQQILGQGPKLLIQFQNNGVVDDSQLPKDRFSAERLKGVDSTLKIQPAKLEDSAVYLCATLIAGPEMALAKNIQYFGAGTRLSVL.